This T cell receptor (beta chain) derives from a study of low-dose radiotherapy and immunotherapy resistance in tumors. First-strand cDNA relied on TRAV- and TRBV-specific primers spanning alpha and beta chains. The authors ran 15 to 25 PCR cycles to amplify TCRs with a constant-region primer and V-primer adapter. Each CDR3 protein gets one entry after TCRdb re-called the reads with MiXCR. The table includes about 84,000 distinct CDR3 sequences, around 17% detected once. The germline CDR1 and CDR2 sequences are SGHDN and FVKESK. The CDR3 has 18 amino acids. The junction had 12 bases not matched to a gene; V was cut back by 1 base and J by 3 bases. At least ten counts were recorded for this clonotype. Time point given: after trial treatment. Treatment given: LDRT plus nivolumab, ipilimumab, low-dose cyclophosphamide and aspirin (RACIN trial). Every donor's regimen consisted of nivolumab, ipilimumab, aspirin, low-dose cyclophosphamide and low-dose radiotherapy. Eligible patients bore advanced solid tumors devoid of tumor-infiltrating lymphocytes.

The TCR originated in a male donor with prostate cancer. The material sequenced was PBMCs, taken after low-dose radiotherapy plus immunotherapy. The chain uses TRBV14 and TRBJ1-1, with 9 bases fitting TRBD1. The CDR3 loop reads CASSQVGGTGIGDTEAFF. CDR3 nucleotides: TGTGCCAGCAGCCAAGTCGGCGGGACAGGGATCGGGGACACTGAAGCTTTCTTT.